The next 20 T cell receptor beta chains were all read from a single sample in a study of PD-L1 blockade in urothelial cancer. Sequencing was performed with immunoSEQ multiplex PCR; in TCRdb, only in-frame clones are kept and a portion is missing. The table records 100,000 or so clones, around 93% of them present only once. This material consisted of PBMCs, taken around atezolizumab (anti-PD-L1) treatment. These receptor sequences come from a woman older than 75 with urothelial cancer.

The chain carries TRBV11-3 and TRBJ2-5; D perhaps matches TRBD2 (5 bases). The V end lost 5 bases, the J end lost 5 bases, and 15 bases lay between the germline ends. The germline V gene has CDR1 SGHNT and CDR2 YENEEA. The CDR3 loop spans 14 amino acids. The CDR3 coding sequence is TGTGCCAGCAGCCGAGGCGGGCCGGGTGAGACCCAGTACTTC. Translating gives CASSRGGPGETQYF.

The chain recombines TRBV7-3 with TRBJ2-7, with D unresolved. Trimming took 5 bases from V and 0 from J, leaving 11 bases between them. Germline lookup yields CDR1 SGHTA and CDR2 FQGTGA. There are 14 residues in the CDR3. CDR3 protein: CASSPHISSYEQYF. As DNA, the CDR3 is TGTGCCAGCAGCCCCCACATAAGCTCCTACGAGCAGTACTTC.

In DNA form, the CDR3 reads TGCGCCAGCAGCTTGCCGAAGCACGAGCAGTACTTC. Encoded protein: CASSLPKHEQYF. The chain couples TRBV5-1 to TRBJ2-7; no clear D. This CDR3 comprises 12 residues. Germline V gene sequence: CDR1 SGHRS, CDR2 YFSETQ. V was clipped by 1 base and J by 5 bases, with 7 bases between them.

V is TRBV9 and J is TRBJ2-1; 7 positions match TRBD2. Germline V gene lookup returns CDR1 SGDLS and CDR2 YYNGEE. The CDR3 length is 14 residues. After removal of 2 bases from V and 6 bases from J, the junction contained 5 bases not matched to a gene. The CDR3 sequence is CASSVAGASNEQFF. In DNA form, the CDR3 reads TGTGCCAGCAGCGTGGCGGGAGCCTCCAATGAGCAGTTCTTC.

The chain links TRBV18 to TRBJ2-2; tentatively, D is TRBD2 (5 bases). Germline V gives CDR1 KGHSH, CDR2 LQKENI. Trimming removed 3 bases at V and 6 bases at J, with 14 bases between. This CDR3 contains 15 residues. CDR3 sequence reads: CASSPAGTTSGELFF. CDR3 coding DNA: TGTGCCAGCTCACCGGCGGGCACGACTTCCGGGGAGCTGTTTTTT.

This sequence joins TRBV7-3 and TRBJ1-1, with D unresolved. Germline CDR1 and CDR2: SGHTA and FQGTGA. Trimming removed 5 bases from V and 1 base from J, with 8 bases in between. The CDR3 contains 13 residues. In DNA, the CDR3 is TGTGCCAGCAGCAAAGACAAGAACACTGAAGCTTTCTTT. Protein: CASSKDKNTEAFF.

The V call is TRBV5-4, the J call TRBJ2-5; 10 positions match TRBD1. The CDR3 totals 16 residues. The junction had 11 bases not matched to a gene; V was cut back by 4 bases and J by 5 bases. CDR1 is SGHNT and CDR2 is YYREEE in the germline V gene (reference sequence). The CDR3 sequence is CASSGGTGVGEETQYF. In DNA form, the CDR3 reads TGTGCCAGCAGCGGCGGGACAGGGGTAGGGGAGGAGACCCAGTACTTC.

The rearrangement uses TRBV27 and TRBJ2-2, with 9 nucleotides matching TRBD1. J was trimmed by 1 base and V by 3 bases; bases with no gene match: 0. The CDR3 covers 15 residues. The germline gives CDR1 MNHEY, CDR2 SMNVEV (reference sequence). CDR3 region: CASSLGQGNTGELFF. In DNA, the CDR3 is TGTGCCAGCAGTTTGGGACAGGGGAACACCGGGGAGCTGTTTTTT.

Only one count was recorded for this clone. The V call is TRBV30, the J call TRBJ2-5, with D perhaps matching TRBD2 (6 bases). Trimming left V 5 bases short and J 4 bases short, with 17 bases between. The CDR3 runs to 14 residues. Germline V gene lookup returns CDR1 GTSNPN and CDR2 SVGIG (reference sequence). The CDR3 loop is CAWGPGLKRETQYF. CDR3 coding DNA: TGTGCCTGGGGCCCGGGACTTAAGCGAGAGACCCAGTACTTC.

The chain couples TRBV11-3 to TRBJ1-1; D may be TRBD1 (6 bases). This CDR3 has 14 amino acids. Germline CDR1 and CDR2: SGHNT and YENEEA. The V and J ends lost 3 bases and 7 bases respectively, with 15 bases between them. CDR3 DNA sequence: TGTGCCAGCAGCTTGGGTTCGGGCAGGGGTGAAGCTTTCTTT. Amino acids: CASSLGSGRGEAFF.

The J gene is TRBJ2-1, the V gene TRBV7-9; 7 nucleotides match TRBD2. Germline-derived CDR1 and CDR2 are SEHNR and FQNEAQ (reference sequence). The CDR3 has 15 amino acids. The trim removed 3 bases at V and 4 bases at J, leaving 6 bases unmatched. The DNA for the CDR3 is TGTGCCAGCAGCTTCGGACTAGAGGCTTACAATGAGCAGTTCTTC. Amino acid sequence: CASSFGLEAYNEQFF.

The rearrangement joins TRBV5-1 to TRBJ2-7, with D tentatively TRBD2 (6 bases). Germline values: CDR1 SGHRS, CDR2 YFSETQ. The CDR3 is 14 residues long. The V and J ends lost 4 bases and 6 bases respectively, with 17 bases between them. CDR3: CASSPGTAGGEQYF. Here the CDR3 DNA reads TGCGCCAGCAGCCCCGGGACGGCCGGGGGCGAGCAGTACTTC.

On this clone: Other DNA sequences of this sample code for an identical CDR3. This sequence joins TRBV9 and TRBJ2-3, with D possibly being TRBD2 (5 bases). The CDR3 covers 14 residues. The ends were cut back, 0 bases at V and 2 bases at J, with 7 bases in the middle. In germline, CDR1 is SGDLS, CDR2 YYNGEE. The CDR3 region is CASSVGGSTDTQYF. The CDR3 DNA reads as TGTGCCAGCAGCGTAGGAGGGTCCACAGATACGCAGTATTTT.

The V gene is TRBV5-1, the J gene TRBJ1-1; D is possibly TRBD1 (6 bases). The CDR3 covers 16 residues. Trimming pared 2 bases from V and 3 bases from J, leaving 17 bases between. CDR1 is SGHRS and CDR2 is YFSETQ in the germline V gene. The CDR3 is CASSLHTGFGDTEAFF. The CDR3 nucleotides read TGCGCCAGCAGCTTACATACAGGGTTTGGGGACACTGAAGCTTTCTTT.

The chain recombines TRBV11-2 with TRBJ1-1; D is unresolved. The CDR3 is 13 residues long. V dropped 3 bases and J dropped 11 bases, with 16 bases sitting between them. Germline CDR1 and CDR2: SGHAT and FQNNGV. The CDR3, as DNA: TGTGCCAGCAGCTTTTTGGTAGAGGGAAGGGCTTTCTTT. It is translated as CASSFLVEGRAFF.

The rearrangement uses TRBV28 and TRBJ1-2, with a possible D match to TRBD1 (5 bases). Germline values: CDR1 MDHEN, CDR2 SYDVKM. V was trimmed by 8 bases and J by 6 bases, leaving 19 bases between them. This CDR3 spans 14 amino acids. The CDR3 loop reads CASSLGVRGDGYTF. The CDR3 DNA follows: TGTGCCAGCTCATTGGGGGTGCGGGGGGATGGCTACACCTTC.

The J gene is TRBJ1-1, the V gene TRBV14; no clear D. Trimming pared 4 bases from V and 1 base from J, leaving 13 bases between. Germline CDR1 reads SGHDN; CDR2 reads FVKESK. The CDR3 covers 15 residues. CDR3 nucleotides: TGTGCCAGCAGCCGAAAGCCCTCGGGGAACACTGAAGCTTTCTTT. It encodes CASSRKPSGNTEAFF.

This clone has a handful of counts. The rearrangement joins TRBV5-1 to TRBJ1-4, with 7 bases fitting TRBD1. Germline loops: CDR1 SGHRS, CDR2 YFSETQ. The junction had 3 bases not matched to a gene; V was cut back by 0 bases and J by 4 bases. The CDR3 runs to 15 residues. The CDR3 DNA reads as TGCGCCAGCAGCTTGGAGGGACAGCTTAATGAAAAACTGTTTTTT. It specifies CASSLEGQLNEKLFF.

This chain uses TRBV10-1 with TRBJ2-3; a weak D match, TRBD1 (5 bases). Trimming pared 7 bases from V and 2 bases from J, leaving 19 bases between. Per germline, CDR1 WNHNN and CDR2 SYGVQD (reference sequence). This CDR3 is 16 amino acids long. The CDR3 reads CASTGSHTRDTDTQYF. The DNA for the CDR3 is TGCGCCAGCACAGGGTCCCACACACGAGACACAGATACGCAGTATTTT.

The chain joins TRBV27 to TRBJ2-7; D might be TRBD2 (6 bases). V was trimmed by 6 bases and J by 4 bases, leaving 22 bases between them. The germline V gene encodes CDR1 MNHEY and CDR2 SMNVEV (reference sequence). The CDR3 has 16 amino acids. The CDR3 sequence: CASSPGLPGLGYEQYF. The CDR3 DNA reads TGTGCCAGCAGCCCGGGACTGCCGGGACTCGGGTACGAGCAGTACTTC.